Reported below is one T cell receptor (beta chain). There is no known antigen for this receptor. It has no much larger one-base neighbor in the sample; base qualities were not kept. Other DNA sequences in this sample translate to the same CDR3. Using the deep immunoSEQ assay, TCR CDR3 regions were amplified from genomic DNA by multiplex PCR. Extracted genomic DNA from each cell subset was distributed evenly across all wells of several immunoSEQ 96-well plates, and each plate was treated as a replicate. Each replicate PCR for sorted subsets received roughly 0.2 ug genomic DNA, equal to around 32,000 T cell genomes. Purified libraries were quantified with a Qubit 3.0 fluorometer, sized on a Bioanalyzer 2100, and re-quantified with the KAPA Library Quantification kit. Each immunoSEQ 96-well plate was sequenced on its own single-read 150-cycle Illumina NextSeq 550 flow cell. From the authors' description of their analysis: Because only junctional sequences without quality scores were contained in the immunoSEQ output, filtering matching that applied to full-length reads could not be performed. Sequences were annotated with PyIR, a Python wrapper for IgBLAST v1.9, using IMGT germline references to assign V/J genes and CDR3. Any read was removed if the V/J assignment was weak (E-value above 1e-6), the CDR3 was missing, or the read contained stop codons, out-of-frame junctions, or ambiguous translated residues. V3J clonotypes were defined as sequences sharing an identical inferred V gene, J gene, and CDR3 amino acid sequence. To compute the percentage overlap between repertoires, the number of shared unique clonotypes was divided by the size of the smaller repertoire. Repertoire richness was assessed with RTK rarefaction, the Chao1 estimator, and Recon v2.1 estimates of unobserved clonotypes. OLGA was used to compute generation probabilities for all TCRbeta clonotypes that the gDNA method yielded from a few donors. TCRdb mirrors the immuneACCESS table, restricted to in-frame sequences. Some clones are absent from its copies; in checked studies, under half trace to an unresolved V gene, and the reason for the others is unknown. Clone size and V and J calls were adopted from that table, with D and trimming inferred from the DNA. Counted in this sample were about 2,200,000 clones; approximately 94% of them appeared once. Of the sample, more than 1.5% falls within the top ten clones.

This specimen comes from a study of shared clonotypes between healthy human individuals (dated by TCRdb to about 2020). With respect to the entire study: The cohort comprised a couple of women and three men aged 18 to 49 years. For each donor, three plates each were used for CD4 naive and CD4 memory, two plates were used for CD8 naive, and one plate was used for CD8 memory. The study deeply sequenced blood TCR repertoires of five healthy adults to estimate repertoire size and the extent of clonotype sharing between individuals. To increase sequencing depth and limit assay-specific biases, TCR repertoire library preparation and sequencing were carried out by different laboratories using diverse techniques. Between about 0.85 and 10 billion PBMCs per donor were obtained by leukapheresis. What the study reported, not specific to this receptor: Larger estimated clonotype richness was generally found for naive subsets than for memory subsets. Because the study included a small number of donors, the genetic and exposure-history diversity represented was limited. Incomplete sequencing was indicated by rarefaction of sorted-subset datasets, despite the large sequencing depth. Sharing across four donors was observed for around 4.8% of naive CD4, 3% to 3.5% of naive CD8, around 2.5% of memory CD4, and less than 0.45% of memory CD8 clonotypes. Based on pairwise subsampling, the degree of clonotype sharing among donors was expected to be affected by sequencing depth. Sampling was restricted to blood, and TCR repertoires in tissue are likely to differ from TCR repertoires in blood. Compared with non-shared clonotypes, the clonotypes found in all four sorted-subset donors had higher generation probabilities.

In the germline V gene, CDR1 corresponds to MNHEY and CDR2 to SVGAGI. V and J are truncated by 1 base and 0 bases respectively, leaving an intervening sequence of 10 bases. From its cysteine to its phenylalanine, the CDR3 spans 15 amino acids. Just the 45-base CDR3 DNA is kept, in frame starting at base 1. For the CD8 naive samples, CD45RO-negative cells were positively selected for CCR7, yielding a CD45RA+CCR7+ population from which TemRA cells were excluded. The donors were healthy, HIV-negative adults with no recently reported acute infections or vaccinations. Only Caucasian adults living in Nashville, Tennessee, USA were represented among the donors. Blood was obtained by leukapheresis, after which PBMCs were separated by Ficoll-Histopaque density gradient centrifugation and cryopreserved in liquid nitrogen vapor phase. Purity and quantity of every magnetically sorted T cell population were checked by analytical flow cytometry. Each sorted fraction had its genomic DNA isolated and then quantified by UV absorbance on a Nanodrop 2000c.

The sequenced sample consisted of naive CD8+ T cells from PBMCs. Taken with the paper, the label for cell subset or site translates to: CD45RA+CCR7+. This TCR was sampled from a man between 18 and 35 years old in good health. Some clones in this sample may be carry-over from other donors' samples. This chain is built from TRBV6-5 and TRBJ2-7; the D region is possibly TRBD1 or TRBD2, each matching across 5 bases. Here the CDR3 is given as CASSYFRGSSYEQYF. The bases read TGTGCCAGCAGTTACTTCCGGGGCAGCTCCTACGAGCAGTACTTC.